The 30 T cell receptor beta chains below were found in one sample sequenced in a study of blood T cell repertoires in COVID-19 (TCRdb year 2020). Libraries came from the immunoSEQ multiplex PCR assay. As stored in TCRdb, this immuneACCESS dataset retains in-frame rearrangements with V and J assigned. A fraction of the clones does not appear; measured against another copy, unresolved V genes explain less than half of the discrepancy, and the remainder lacks a known reason. The sample yields 45,000 to 70,000 clones; 81% were counted once. 28% of the sample comes from the top ten. The specimen was peripheral blood. The source is a woman at least 80 years old with active or convalescent COVID-19.

V gene TRBV7-3 combines with J gene TRBJ2-1; TRBD1 matches at 7 bases. CDR1 SGHTA and CDR2 FQGTGA come from the germline V gene. Trimming took 3 bases from V and 7 from J; bases not matched to a gene: 9. This CDR3 has 15 residues. The CDR3: CASSLGGQAGNEQFF. For the CDR3, the DNA is TGTGCCAGCAGCTTGGGTGGACAGGCTGGGAATGAGCAGTTCTTC.

This rearrangement joins TRBV7-2 to TRBJ1-2; tentative D call: TRBD1 (6 bases). CDR3 size: 14 residues. Germline-derived CDR1 and CDR2 are SGHTA and FQGNSA. V lost 5 bases and J lost 8, with 18 bases in between. The CDR3 loop is CASSLALQGRGYTF. The CDR3 coding sequence is TGTGCCAGCAGCCTTGCCCTACAGGGCAGAGGCTACACCTTC.

The V gene is TRBV3-1 (or the pseudogene TRBV3-2), the J gene TRBJ1-1; possibly TRBD1 for D (6 bases). Deletions cut 5 bases from V and 6 bases from J, with 13 bases between. CDR1 and CDR2 (germline): LGHDT, YNNKEL (reference sequence). CDR3 length: 13 amino acids. CDR3 DNA sequence: TGTGCCAGCAGCGAACAGGGCGTATCTGAAGCTTTCTTT. It codes for CASSEQGVSEAFF.

The chain carries TRBV18 and TRBJ1-1, with D uncertain. Germline V CDR1 and CDR2: KGHSH, LQKENI. Trimming shortened V by 1 base and J by 5 bases, and 11 bases separated the two germline ends. This CDR3 has 14 amino acids. The CDR3 coding sequence is TGTGCCAGCTCACCACGTTTTGGCTTAACTGAAGCTTTCTTT. Translating it yields CASSPRFGLTEAFF.

The chain combines TRBV7-2 with TRBJ1-1; TRBD1 might be the D (5 bases). Germline CDR1 SGHTA, CDR2 FQGNSA. The CDR3 spans 15 residues. Trimming cost V 5 bases and J 4 bases, with 17 bases left between them. As DNA, the CDR3 is TGTGCCAGCAGCCCGCAGGGCAGCCAGGGCACTGAAGCTTTCTTT. Translation gives CASSPQGSQGTEAFF.

This clone has just one count. This chain joins TRBV28 and TRBJ1-5; D unclear. The CDR3 consists of 15 residues. Trimming removed 5 bases from V and 2 bases from J, with 13 bases in between. Germline CDR1 reads MDHEN; CDR2 reads SYDVKM. The CDR3 DNA reads as TGTGCCAGCAGTGTAATGGCTGCTGGCAATCAGCCCCAGCATTTT. Amino acids: CASSVMAAGNQPQHF.

The chain combines TRBV7-8 with TRBJ2-3; TRBD2 matches at 9 bases. This CDR3 spans 18 amino acids. J gave up 0 bases and V 2 bases, and 9 bases lay outside the gene matches. Germline lookup yields CDR1 SGHVS and CDR2 FQNEAQ. The CDR3 coding sequence is TGTGCCAGCAGCTTACCCCCCGGCGGGGGGGCTAGCACAGATACGCAGTATTTT. Its translation: CASSLPPGGGASTDTQYF.

The rearrangement joins TRBV16 to TRBJ2-7; D may be TRBD1 (5 bases). This CDR3 has 14 residues. V lost 0 bases to trimming and J lost 4 bases, with 10 bases between them. The germline CDR1 and CDR2 sequences are KGHSY and FQNENV. The CDR3 protein is CASSQSAQGYEQYF. Here the CDR3 DNA reads TGTGCCAGCAGCCAATCGGCGCAGGGATACGAGCAGTACTTC. The variable domain in full, completed from reference TRBV16 and TRBJ2-7, reads GEEVAQTPKHLVRGEGQKAKLYCAPIKGHSYVFWYQQVLKNEFKFLISFQNENVFDETGMPKERFSAKCLPNSPCSLEIQATKLEDSAVYFCASSQSAQGYEQYFGPGTRLTVT.

J is TRBJ1-2 and V is TRBV27, with a possible D match to TRBD1 (6 bases). The CDR3 sequence is 12 residues long. Germline lookup yields CDR1 MNHEY and CDR2 SMNVEV (reference sequence). Deletions cut 6 bases from V and 1 base from J, with 6 bases between. This chain's CDR3 is CASRQGNYGYTF. For the CDR3, the DNA is TGTGCCAGCAGACAGGGTAACTATGGCTACACCTTC.

J is TRBJ1-1 and V is TRBV11-2; D possibly corresponds to TRBD1 (5 bases). Trimming took off 4 bases at V and 0 bases at J, with 9 bases between the two ends. The CDR3 has 14 amino acids. CDR1 is SGHAT and CDR2 is FQNNGV in the germline V gene. The CDR3 reads CASSSQAMNTEAFF. The CDR3 nucleotides read TGTGCCAGCAGCTCACAGGCAATGAACACTGAAGCTTTCTTT.

The chain uses TRBV2 and TRBJ2-5; D uncertain. CDR1 and CDR2 (germline): SNHLY, FYNNEI. This CDR3 spans 12 amino acids. The V end lost 9 bases, the J end lost 3 bases, and 11 bases lay between the germline ends. The CDR3 region is CASTWAKETQYF. In DNA form, the CDR3 reads TGTGCCAGTACATGGGCGAAAGAGACCCAGTACTTC. The variable domain in full, with the rest retrieved from reference TRBV2 and TRBJ2-5, is EPEVTQTPSHQVTQMGQEVILRCVPISNHLYFYWYRQILGQKVEFLVSFYNNEISEKSEIFDDQFSVERPDGSNFTLKIRSTKLEDSAMYFCASTWAKETQYFGPGTRLLVL.

V and J are TRBV7-2 and TRBJ2-7; D is possibly TRBD2 (5 bases). CDR1 SGHTA and CDR2 FQGNSA come from the germline V gene. The length of the CDR3 is 13 residues. Trimming shortened V by 1 base and J by 6 bases, and 10 bases separated the two germline ends. The CDR3 region is CASSLVEAGEQYF. The CDR3 nucleotides are TGTGCCAGCAGCTTAGTGGAGGCTGGCGAGCAGTACTTC.

The CDR3 here is CASSSQTGTGASNSPLHF. CDR3 nucleotides: TGTGCCAGCAGCTCGCAAACCGGGACAGGGGCTTCAAATTCACCCCTCCACTTT. This rearrangement joins TRBV3-1 (or the pseudogene TRBV3-2) to TRBJ1-6; 10 bases line up with TRBD1. The CDR3 length is 18 residues. V lost 5 bases, J lost 7 bases, and 14 bases stayed unmatched. Germline CDR1 and CDR2: LGHDT and YNNKEL (reference sequence).

The rearrangement uses TRBV9 and TRBJ1-6; a weak D match, TRBD1 (5 bases). The germline V and J ends were trimmed by 0 bases and 3 bases, with 10 bases remaining between them. CDR3 length: 16 residues. Germline loops: CDR1 SGDLS, CDR2 YYNGEE. As DNA, the CDR3 is TGTGCCAGCAGCGTAGATGAAGGGGACTATAATTCACCCCTCCACTTT. This codes for CASSVDEGDYNSPLHF.

The chain couples TRBV24-1 to TRBJ1-4, with 7 bases fitting TRBD1. The ends lost 4 bases at V and 3 bases at J; junction bases unmatched: 4. Looked up from germline, CDR1 is KGHDR and CDR2 is SFDVKD. The CDR3 loop spans 15 amino acids. The chain's CDR3 is CATSEAGTANEKLFF. DNA of the CDR3: TGTGCCACCAGTGAAGCCGGGACAGCTAATGAAAAACTGTTTTTT.

The chain has TRBV19 and TRBJ1-2; no clear D gene. V was clipped by 3 bases and J by 7 bases, with 6 bases between them. Germline V gene data show CDR1 as LNHDA and CDR2 as SQIVND (reference sequence). The CDR3 is 11 residues long. The CDR3: CASSITAGYTF. The CDR3 DNA follows: TGTGCCAGTAGTATTACAGCTGGCTACACCTTC. Full variable domain (outside the CDR3, taken from reference TRBV19 and TRBJ1-2): DGGITQSPKYLFRKEGQNVTLSCEQNLNHDAMYWYRQDPGQGLRLIYYSQIVNDFQKGDIAEGYSVSREKKESFPLTVTSAQKNPTAFYLCASSITAGYTFGSGTRLTVV.

This chain links TRBV4-1 with TRBJ1-3; 8 bases align to TRBD1. V was clipped by 1 base and J by 2 bases; unmatched bases: 4. Germline V CDR1 and CDR2: MGHRA, YSYEKL. The CDR3 is 16 residues long. In DNA form, the CDR3 reads TGCGCCAGCAGCCAAGGGGACAGGAGAACTGGAAACACCATATATTTT. As protein: CASSQGDRRTGNTIYF.

This clone came up a few times. This chain joins TRBV7-8 and TRBJ2-1; tentative D call: TRBD1 (5 bases). The CDR3 extends over 12 amino acids. Per the germline V gene, CDR1 is SGHVS and CDR2 is FQNEAQ. With 6 bases removed from V and 15 bases from J, the gap between germline ends came to 18 bases. The CDR3 is CASSPGQGGSFF. The CDR3 nucleotides are TGTGCCAGCAGTCCAGGGCAGGGCGGTTCGTTCTTC.

The chain links TRBV3-1 (or the pseudogene TRBV3-2) to TRBJ2-7, with TRBD1 identical over 9 bases. Germline V gene sequence: CDR1 LGHDT, CDR2 YNNKEL (reference sequence). The CDR3 covers 13 residues. V lost 3 bases, J lost 4 bases, and 1 base stayed unmatched. The CDR3 sequence is CASSHGTGYEQYF. The CDR3, as DNA: TGTGCCAGCAGCCACGGGACAGGGTACGAGCAGTACTTC.

This chain links TRBV7-2 with TRBJ2-1; TRBD1 is a possible D gene (6 bases). V lost 10 bases and J lost 4, with 14 bases in between. The CDR3 runs to 13 residues. Germline CDR1 reads SGHTA; CDR2 reads FQGNSA. CDR3 region: CATSGHLYNEQFF. The CDR3 region has the DNA TGTGCCACATCGGGACACCTGTACAATGAGCAGTTCTTC.

The rearrangement joins TRBV14 to TRBJ1-2; no firm D call. The germline V gene has CDR1 SGHDN and CDR2 FVKESK. The CDR3 extends over 13 amino acids. Trimming shortened V by 3 bases and J by 10 bases, and 15 bases separated the two germline ends. The CDR3 protein is CASSQSVGRHYTF. Written as DNA, the CDR3 is TGTGCCAGCAGCCAGTCGGTCGGCAGACACTACACCTTC.

The chain uses TRBV5-4 and TRBJ2-7, with D unresolved. Germline V lookup: CDR1 SGHNT, CDR2 YYREEE (reference sequence). This CDR3 comprises 13 residues. Trimming removed 0 bases from V and 3 bases from J, with 7 bases in between. CDR3 sequence: CASSLDRVYEQYF. The CDR3 region has the DNA TGTGCCAGCAGCTTGGATCGCGTCTACGAGCAGTACTTC.

The chain joins TRBV18 to TRBJ2-3; the D gene is possibly TRBD1 (6 bases). Trimming shortened V by 3 bases and J by 2 bases, and 12 bases separated the two germline ends. Germline lookup yields CDR1 KGHSH and CDR2 LQKENI. CDR3 length: 15 residues. As DNA, the CDR3 is TGTGCCAGCTCACCCCGGACAGCGTCCACAGATACGCAGTATTTT. Its protein is CASSPRTASTDTQYF.

This clone was counted once. V usage is TRBV4-1 and J usage is TRBJ1-4; D is perhaps TRBD1 (6 bases). The V gene's germline CDR1 is MGHRA and CDR2 YSYEKL. V was shortened by 4 bases and J by 7 bases, with 19 bases between the two germline ends. The CDR3 has 16 amino acids. CDR3 region: CASSLIPGTSFEKLFF. CDR3 bases: TGCGCCAGCAGCCTCATCCCCGGGACAAGTTTTGAAAAACTGTTTTTT.

The rearrangement links TRBV29-1 to TRBJ1-2; D gene ambiguous. V shed 6 bases and J shed 0 bases, with 8 bases lying between them. Germline loops: CDR1 SQVTM, CDR2 ANQGSEA. This CDR3 has 12 amino acids. In DNA, the CDR3 is TGCAGCGTCTCTTCCGCTAACTATGGCTACACCTTC. It codes for CSVSSANYGYTF.

This rearrangement joins TRBV4-1 to TRBJ1-2; D not resolved. Trimming took off 1 base at V and 3 bases at J, with 9 bases between the two ends. This CDR3 has 14 residues. Germline V lookup: CDR1 MGHRA, CDR2 YSYEKL. The CDR3 reads CASSQGAQYYGYTF. Here the CDR3 DNA reads TGCGCCAGCAGCCAAGGGGCACAGTACTATGGCTACACCTTC.

With regard to this clone: Relative to the germline gene, one junction end is altered; a read error may explain this. This chain connects TRBV4-2 to TRBJ2-7; 7 nucleotides line up with TRBD2. Germline loops: CDR1 LGHNA, CDR2 YNFKEQ. This CDR3 has 15 amino acids. DNA for the CDR3: TGTGCCAGCAGCCAAGTGACTAGCTACTCCCACGAGCAGTACTTC. The encoded protein is CASSQVTSYSHEQYF.

This chain connects TRBV7-9 to TRBJ1-1; TRBD1 is a possible D gene (6 bases). The CDR3 is 14 amino acids. The V gene's germline CDR1 is SEHNR and CDR2 FQNEAQ (reference sequence). V was pared by 4 bases and J by 9 bases, with 18 bases between. Here the CDR3 DNA reads TGTGCCAGCAGCTCGACAGGAACGACTTCAAAAGCTTTCTTT. This encodes CASSSTGTTSKAFF.

This clone was seen at least ten times. This sequence joins TRBV4-3 and TRBJ2-7; D is undetermined. This CDR3 region has 17 residues. Germline-derived CDR1 and CDR2 are LGHNA and YSLEER. V was shortened by 0 bases and J by 1 base, with 16 bases between the two germline ends. The CDR3 coding sequence is TGCGCCAGCAGCCAAGAGTGGGCAGCTATAACGTCCTACGAGCAGTACTTC. This translates into CASSQEWAAITSYEQYF.

This chain links TRBV27 with TRBJ2-2; 14 positions agree with TRBD2. Unmatched junction bases numbered 20, after V lost 4 bases and J lost 7 bases. This CDR3 spans 21 amino acids. CDR1 is MNHEY, CDR2 SMNVEV, per germline (reference sequence). CDR3 nucleotide sequence: TGTGCCAGCAGTTCCTTCGGGGGAGGGACTAGCGGGGGCACTAGTTACGGGGAGCTGTTTTTT. This gives the protein CASSSFGGGTSGGTSYGELFF.